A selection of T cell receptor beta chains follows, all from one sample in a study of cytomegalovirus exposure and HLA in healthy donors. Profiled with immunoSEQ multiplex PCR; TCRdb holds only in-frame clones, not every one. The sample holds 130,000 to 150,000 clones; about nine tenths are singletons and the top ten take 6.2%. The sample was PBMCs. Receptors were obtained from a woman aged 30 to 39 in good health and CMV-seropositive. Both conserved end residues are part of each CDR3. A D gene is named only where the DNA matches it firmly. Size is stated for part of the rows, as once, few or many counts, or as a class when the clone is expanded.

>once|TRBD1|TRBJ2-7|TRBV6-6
CASRPGGTGVEEQYF
TGTGCCAGCAGGCCAGGTGGGACAGGGGTGGAGGAGCAGTACTTC
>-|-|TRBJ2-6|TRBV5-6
CASSLWSGAPFSGANVLTF
TGTGCCAGCAGCTTGTGGTCAGGGGCCCCCTTCTCTGGGGCCAACGTCCTGACTTTC
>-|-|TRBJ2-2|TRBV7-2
CASSLGSGSGELFF
TGTGCCAGCAGCTTAGGTTCAGGGTCCGGGGAGCTGTTTTTT
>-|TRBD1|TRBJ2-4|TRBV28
CASSFRDRGQYF
TGTGCCAGCAGTTTCCGAGACAGGGGCCAGTACTTC
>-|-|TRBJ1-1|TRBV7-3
CASSQQSNTEAFF
TGTGCCAGCAGCCAACAATCAAACACTGAAGCTTTCTTT
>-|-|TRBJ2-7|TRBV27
CASSFQGSYEQYF
TGTGCCAGCAGTTTCCAGGGTAGTTACGAGCAGTACTTC
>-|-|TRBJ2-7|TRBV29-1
CSVEPQGGEQYF
TGCAGCGTTGAACCGCAGGGAGGCGAGCAGTACTTC
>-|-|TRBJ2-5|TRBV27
CASSLIPGVGETQYF
TGTGCCAGCAGTTTAATCCCAGGGGTGGGGGAGACCCAGTACTTC
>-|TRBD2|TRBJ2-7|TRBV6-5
CASSSLAGGQNEQYF
TGTGCCAGCAGTTCCTTAGCGGGAGGGCAGAACGAGCAGTACTTC
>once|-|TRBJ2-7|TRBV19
CASSIVRGKEQYF
TGTGCCAGTAGTATAGTAAGGGGGAAAGAGCAGTACTTC
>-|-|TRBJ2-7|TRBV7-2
CASSFQTGKYEQYF
TGTGCCAGCAGCTTCCAAACAGGGAAGTACGAGCAGTACTTC